This T cell receptor beta chain was recovered during a study of cytomegalovirus exposure and HLA in healthy donors (dated by TCRdb to about 2017). Looking at the study overall: The 500 to 700 repertoires of the first cohort and the 120 validation repertoires were produced on the same platform, according to a later analysis. The study was designed to test whether signatures of past pathogen exposure could be identified by cataloging public T cell receptors. Along with the roughly 700-subject first cohort, a separate validation cohort of over a hundred different subjects was used. To predict cytomegalovirus infection status, the study combined high-throughput TCR immunosequencing, statistical association of individual TCRs with disease status, and machine learning. What the study reported, not specific to this receptor: The authors suggested that the approach could potentially be extended to other disease states and immunological phenotypes. In a later analysis, TCRs clustered in the first cohort were found to also tend to co-occur in the roughly 130 validation repertoires, with 94% of cluster scores above 0. A few of the identified cytomegalovirus-associated TCR beta chains were confirmed in vitro to be specific for cytomegalovirus antigens. The study gave a list of around 170 TCR beta chains associated with cytomegalovirus. The classifier was reported to diagnose cytomegalovirus status with high specificity and sensitivity in both the original and validation cohorts. The validation cohort had no HLA typing available for a later analysis, so co-occurrence within that cohort was assessed over all 130 or so repertoires. Across donors, most TCR sequences were observed very rarely, whereas some public TCRs were present in many individuals.

Receptors were amplified or captured by the immunoSEQ multiplex PCR assay. As for how the authors treated the data: A statistical classification framework was built for diagnosing cytomegalovirus status from the catalog of TCR beta chain sequences. TCRdb's version of the immuneACCESS table is confined to in-frame rearrangements and falls short of the full clone set. An unresolved V gene accounts for under half of the shortfall where checked; the remainder is of unknown origin. V and J calls and clone size follow that table, whereas D and trimming were derived from the DNA. Across this sample there are approximately 140,000 clones, with approximately 84% seen only once. The ten largest clones add up to approximately 1.4% of the sample. Spanning cysteine to phenylalanine, the CDR3 consists of 15 amino acids. Just CDR3 DNA is preserved here, 45 bases in frame from base 1. The germline V gene encodes CDR1 SNHLY and CDR2 FYNNEI. The germline ends are 8 bases apart after V is trimmed by 1 base and J by 1 base.

The donors were included in the validation cohort of some 110 subjects, a group kept apart from the approximately 650-subject first cohort. Comments on this clone: What antigen it recognizes has not been identified. No qualities accompany the bases; no much larger clone lies one base away.

The chain couples TRBV2 to TRBJ1-5; tentative D gene TRBD1, with 6 bases matching. Sequenced: PBMCs. The TCR sequence derives from a woman aged 25 to 39 in good health and CMV-seronegative. Here the CDR3 is given as CASSEEGGSNQPQHF. The DNA sequence is as follows: TGTGCCAGCAGTGAAGAAGGGGGAAGCAATCAGCCCCAGCATTTT.